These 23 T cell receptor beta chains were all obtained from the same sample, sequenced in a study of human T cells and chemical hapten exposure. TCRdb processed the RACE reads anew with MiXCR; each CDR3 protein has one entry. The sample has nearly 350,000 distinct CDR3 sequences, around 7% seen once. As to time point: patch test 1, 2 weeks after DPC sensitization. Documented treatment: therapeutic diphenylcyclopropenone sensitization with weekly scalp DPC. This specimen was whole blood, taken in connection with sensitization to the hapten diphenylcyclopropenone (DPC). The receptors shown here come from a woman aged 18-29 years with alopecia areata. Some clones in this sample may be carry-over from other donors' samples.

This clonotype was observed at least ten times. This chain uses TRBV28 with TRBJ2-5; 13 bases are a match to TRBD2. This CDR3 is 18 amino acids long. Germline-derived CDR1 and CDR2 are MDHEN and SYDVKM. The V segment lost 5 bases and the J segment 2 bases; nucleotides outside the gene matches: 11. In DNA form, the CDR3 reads TGTGCCAGCAGTACGCTCTCCGGACTAGCGGGGGTTCAAGAGACCCAGTACTTC. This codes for CASSTLSGLAGVQETQYF.

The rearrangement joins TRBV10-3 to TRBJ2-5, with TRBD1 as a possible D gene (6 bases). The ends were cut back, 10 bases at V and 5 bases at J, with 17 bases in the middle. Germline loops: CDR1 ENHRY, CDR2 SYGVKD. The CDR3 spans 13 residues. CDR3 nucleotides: TGTGCCACCGCCAACAGGGTCAGGGAGACCCAGTACTTC. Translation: CATANRVRETQYF.

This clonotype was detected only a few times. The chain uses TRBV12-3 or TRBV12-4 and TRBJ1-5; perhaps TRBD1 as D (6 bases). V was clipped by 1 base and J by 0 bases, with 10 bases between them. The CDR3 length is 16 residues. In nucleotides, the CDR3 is TGTGCCAGCAGTTTAGTCGTGGACAGTAGCAATCAGCCCCAGCATTTT. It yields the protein CASSLVVDSSNQPQHF.

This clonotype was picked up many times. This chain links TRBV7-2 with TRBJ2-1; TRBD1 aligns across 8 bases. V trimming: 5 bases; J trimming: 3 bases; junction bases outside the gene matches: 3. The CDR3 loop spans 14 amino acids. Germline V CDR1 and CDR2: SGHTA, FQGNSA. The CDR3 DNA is TGTGCCAGCAGCGTGGACAGGGACTACAATGAGCAGTTCTTC. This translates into CASSVDRDYNEQFF.

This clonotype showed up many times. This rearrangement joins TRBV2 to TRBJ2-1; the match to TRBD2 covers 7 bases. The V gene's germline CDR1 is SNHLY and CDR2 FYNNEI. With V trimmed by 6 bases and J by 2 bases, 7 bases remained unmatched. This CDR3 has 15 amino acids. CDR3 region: CASSTGGSTYNEQFF. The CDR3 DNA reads TGTGCCAGCAGCACGGGGGGTTCAACCTACAATGAGCAGTTCTTC.

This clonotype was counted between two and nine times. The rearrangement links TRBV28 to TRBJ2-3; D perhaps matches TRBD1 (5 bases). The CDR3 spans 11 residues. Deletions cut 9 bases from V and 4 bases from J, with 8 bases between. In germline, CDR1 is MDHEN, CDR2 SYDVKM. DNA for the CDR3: TGTGCCAGTCAGGGTTCAGATACGCAGTATTTT. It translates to CASQGSDTQYF.

As DNA, the CDR3 is TGCAGCGTTGAAGACAGCAGGAACACTGAAGCTTTCTTT. Amino acids: CSVEDSRNTEAFF. V is TRBV29-1 and J is TRBJ1-1; no reliable D call. The V end lost 0 bases, the J end lost 1 base, and 6 bases lay between the germline ends. Germline V gene data show CDR1 as SQVTM and CDR2 as ANQGSEA. This CDR3 comprises 13 residues.

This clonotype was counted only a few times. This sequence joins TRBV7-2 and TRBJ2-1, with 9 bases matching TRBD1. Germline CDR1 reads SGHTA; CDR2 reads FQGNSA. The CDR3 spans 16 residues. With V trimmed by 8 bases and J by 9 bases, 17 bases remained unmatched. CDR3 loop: CASSKGGDRERSEQFF. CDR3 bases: TGTGCCAGCTCCAAAGGGGGGGACAGGGAGAGGAGTGAGCAGTTCTTC.

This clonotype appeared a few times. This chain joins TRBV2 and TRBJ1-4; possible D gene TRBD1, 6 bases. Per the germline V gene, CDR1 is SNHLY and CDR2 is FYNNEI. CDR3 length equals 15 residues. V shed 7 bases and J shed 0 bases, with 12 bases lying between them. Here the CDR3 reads CASTVRTATNEKLFF. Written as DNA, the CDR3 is TGTGCCAGCACCGTTAGGACAGCAACTAATGAAAAACTGTTTTTT. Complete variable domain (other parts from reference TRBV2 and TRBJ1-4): EPEVTQTPSHQVTQMGQEVILRCVPISNHLYFYWYRQILGQKVEFLVSFYNNEISEKSEIFDDQFSVERPDGSNFTLKIRSTKLEDSAMYFCASTVRTATNEKLFFGSGTQLSVL.

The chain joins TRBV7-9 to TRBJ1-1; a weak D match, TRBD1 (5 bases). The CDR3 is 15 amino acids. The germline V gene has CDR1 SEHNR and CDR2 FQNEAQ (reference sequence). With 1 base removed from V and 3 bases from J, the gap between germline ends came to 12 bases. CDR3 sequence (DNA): TGTGCCAGCAGCTTAGGGCGGCAGGGAGACACTGAAGCTTTCTTT. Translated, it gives CASSLGRQGDTEAFF.

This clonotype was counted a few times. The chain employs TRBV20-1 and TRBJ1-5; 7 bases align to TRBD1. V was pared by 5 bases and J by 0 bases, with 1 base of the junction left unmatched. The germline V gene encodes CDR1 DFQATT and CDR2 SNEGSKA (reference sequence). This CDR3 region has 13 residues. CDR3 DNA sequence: TGCAGTGCTGGGACAGCTAGCAATCAGCCCCAGCATTTT. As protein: CSAGTASNQPQHF.

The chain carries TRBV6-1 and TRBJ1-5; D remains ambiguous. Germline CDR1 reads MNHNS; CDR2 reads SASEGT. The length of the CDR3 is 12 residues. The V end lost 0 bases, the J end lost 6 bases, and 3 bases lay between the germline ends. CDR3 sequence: CASSEALQPQHF. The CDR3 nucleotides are TGTGCCAGCAGTGAAGCGCTTCAGCCCCAGCATTTT.

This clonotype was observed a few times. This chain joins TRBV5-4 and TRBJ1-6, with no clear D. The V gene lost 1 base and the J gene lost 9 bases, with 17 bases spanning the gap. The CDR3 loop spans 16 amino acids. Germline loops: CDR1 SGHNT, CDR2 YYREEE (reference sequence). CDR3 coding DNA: TGTGCCAGCAGCTTGTACGGCGGGTCCGCCGGTTCACCCCTCCACTTT. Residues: CASSLYGGSAGSPLHF.

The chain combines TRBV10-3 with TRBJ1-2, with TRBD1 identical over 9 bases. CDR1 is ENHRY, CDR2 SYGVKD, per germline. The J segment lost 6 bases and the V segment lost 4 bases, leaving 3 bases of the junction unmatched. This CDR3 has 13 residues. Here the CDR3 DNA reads TGTGCCATCAGTGCGGACAGGGGAAATGGCTACACCTTC. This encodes CAISADRGNGYTF.

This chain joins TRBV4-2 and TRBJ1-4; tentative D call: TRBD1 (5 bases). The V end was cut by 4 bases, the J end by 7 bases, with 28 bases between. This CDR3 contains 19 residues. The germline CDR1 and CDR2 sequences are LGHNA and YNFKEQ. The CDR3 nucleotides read TGTGCCAGCAGCCGTGCCTGGTACCGGGGGGACGATGGGACTGAAAAACTGTTTTTT. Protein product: CASSRAWYRGDDGTEKLFF.

CDR3 nucleotides: TGTGCCATCAGTGGGGACAGGGGGCAATACGAGCAGTACTTC. Its protein product is CAISGDRGQYEQYF. The chain has TRBV10-3 and TRBJ2-7; 12 positions agree with TRBD1. This CDR3 has 14 residues. Germline CDR1 reads ENHRY; CDR2 reads SYGVKD. The ends lost 4 bases at V and 4 bases at J; junction bases unmatched: 2.

The DNA of the CDR3 is TGTGCCAGCTCACCGGGACAGGCGGGGACCTATGGCTACACCTTC. Protein: CASSPGQAGTYGYTF. The chain uses TRBV18 and TRBJ1-2; 8 bases line up with TRBD1. The CDR3 is made up of 15 amino acids. CDR1 is KGHSH, CDR2 LQKENI, per germline. Unmatched junction bases numbered 7, after V lost 3 bases and J lost 4 bases.

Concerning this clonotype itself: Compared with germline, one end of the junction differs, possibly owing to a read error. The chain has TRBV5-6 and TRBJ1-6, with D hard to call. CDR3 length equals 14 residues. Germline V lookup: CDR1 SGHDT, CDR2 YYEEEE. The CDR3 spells CASTATTYNSHLHF. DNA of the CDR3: TGTGCCAGCACCGCGACAACCTATAATTCACACCTCCACTTT. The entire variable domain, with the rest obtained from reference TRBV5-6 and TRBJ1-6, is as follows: DAGVTQSPTHLIKTRGQQVTLRCSPKSGHDTVSWYQQALGQGPQFIFQYYEEEERQRGNFPDRFSGHQFPNYSSELNVNALLLGDSALYLCASTATTYNSHLHFGNGTRLTVT.

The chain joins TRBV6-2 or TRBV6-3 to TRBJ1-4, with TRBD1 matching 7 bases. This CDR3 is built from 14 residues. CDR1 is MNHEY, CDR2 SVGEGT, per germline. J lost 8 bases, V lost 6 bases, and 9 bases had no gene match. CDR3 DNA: TGTGCCAGCAGCTCCGACAGGGTCGGAGAAAAACTGTTTTTT. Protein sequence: CASSSDRVGEKLFF.

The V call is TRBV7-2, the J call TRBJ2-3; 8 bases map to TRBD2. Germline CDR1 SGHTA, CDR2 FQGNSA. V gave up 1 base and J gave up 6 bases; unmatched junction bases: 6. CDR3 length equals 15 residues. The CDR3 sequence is CASSLDGGAEDTQYF. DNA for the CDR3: TGTGCCAGCAGCTTAGACGGGGGGGCCGAGGATACGCAGTATTTT.

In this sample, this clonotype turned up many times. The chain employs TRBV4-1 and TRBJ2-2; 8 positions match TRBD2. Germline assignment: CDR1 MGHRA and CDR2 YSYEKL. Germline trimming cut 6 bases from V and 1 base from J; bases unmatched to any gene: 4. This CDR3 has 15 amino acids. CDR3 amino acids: CASRQRGKNTGELFF. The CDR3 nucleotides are TGCGCCAGCAGGCAGCGGGGGAAGAACACCGGGGAGCTGTTTTTT.

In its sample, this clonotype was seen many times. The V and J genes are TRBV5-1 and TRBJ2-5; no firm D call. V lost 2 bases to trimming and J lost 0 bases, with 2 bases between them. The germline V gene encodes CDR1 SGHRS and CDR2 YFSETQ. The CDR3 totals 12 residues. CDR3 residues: CASSLHQETQYF. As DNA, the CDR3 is TGCGCCAGCAGCTTACACCAAGAGACCCAGTACTTC.

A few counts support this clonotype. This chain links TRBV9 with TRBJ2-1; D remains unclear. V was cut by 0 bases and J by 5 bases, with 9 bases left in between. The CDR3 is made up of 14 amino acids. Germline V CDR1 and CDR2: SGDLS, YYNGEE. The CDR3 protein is CASSVGRVHNEQFF. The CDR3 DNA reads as TGTGCCAGCAGCGTAGGACGGGTCCACAATGAGCAGTTCTTC. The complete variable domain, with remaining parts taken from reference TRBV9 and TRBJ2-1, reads DSGVTQTPKHLITATGQRVTLRCSPRSGDLSVYWYQQSLDQGLQFLIQYYNGEERAKGNILERFSAQQFPDLHSELNLSSLELGDSALYFCASSVGRVHNEQFFGPGTRLTVL.